These 2 T cell receptor beta chains were all obtained from the same sample, sequenced in a study of blood T cell repertoires in COVID-19. Profiling relied on immunoSEQ multiplex PCR, and the TCRdb table lists in-frame clones only, not all of them. The data show 190,000 or so clones, roughly 94% seen once. Sequencing input: peripheral blood. The receptors shown here come from a man aged 25-45 years with COVID-19, enrolled during active disease.

The genes are TRBV6-4 and TRBJ1-2; D gene unclear. V was trimmed by 11 bases and J by 8 bases, leaving 27 bases between them. This CDR3 has 15 residues. Germline V gene lookup returns CDR1 MRHNA and CDR2 SNTAGT. Here the CDR3 reads CASLRQKGQTGGYTF. The CDR3 DNA sequence: TGTGCCTCCCTCAGGCAAAAGGGTCAAACGGGGGGCTACACCTTC.

The V and J genes are TRBV9 and TRBJ2-7, with 8 nucleotides matching TRBD2. This CDR3 comprises 14 residues. The germline CDR1 and CDR2 sequences are SGDLS and YYNGEE. Trimming took 2 bases from V and 2 from J; bases not matched to a gene: 3. The CDR3 nucleotides read TGTGCCAGCAGCGTGGGGACTAGGGCCTACGAGCAGTACTTC. Protein sequence: CASSVGTRAYEQYF.